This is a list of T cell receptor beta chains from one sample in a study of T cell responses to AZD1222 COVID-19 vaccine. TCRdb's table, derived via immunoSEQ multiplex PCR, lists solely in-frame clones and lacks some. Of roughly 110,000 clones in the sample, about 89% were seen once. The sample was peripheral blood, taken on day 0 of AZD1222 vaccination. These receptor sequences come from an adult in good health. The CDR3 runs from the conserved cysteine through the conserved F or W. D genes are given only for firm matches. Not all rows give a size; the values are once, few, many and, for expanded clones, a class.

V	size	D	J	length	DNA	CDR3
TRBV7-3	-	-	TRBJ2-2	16	TGTGCCAGCAGCTCTACCGGGTCCGTGAACACCGGGGAGCTGTTTTTT	CASSSTGSVNTGELFF
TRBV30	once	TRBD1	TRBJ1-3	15	TGTGCCTGGACCCGACAGGGAATCTCTGGAAACACCATATATTTT	CAWTRQGISGNTIYF
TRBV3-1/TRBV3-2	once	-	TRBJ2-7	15	TGTGCCAGCAGCCAAGGCCTTGGGCAGGTCTACGAGCAGTACTTC	CASSQGLGQVYEQYF
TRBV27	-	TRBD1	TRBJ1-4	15	TGTGCCAGCGGCGACAGGGGGCGAACTAATGAAAAACTGTTTTTT	CASGDRGRTNEKLFF
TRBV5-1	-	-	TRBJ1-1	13	TGCGCCAGCAGAAGGACAGTCAACACTGAAGCTTTCTTT	CASRRTVNTEAFF
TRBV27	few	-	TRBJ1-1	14	TGTGCCAGCAGTTTATGGGCGGAGAACACTGAAGCTTTCTTT	CASSLWAENTEAFF
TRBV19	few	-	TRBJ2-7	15	TGTGCCAGTAGTATAGGGCGGCAGGGCCCCTACGAGCAGTACTTC	CASSIGRQGPYEQYF
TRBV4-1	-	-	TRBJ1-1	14	TGCGCCAGCAGCCAAGTAGGGGGGAACACTGAAGCTTTCTTT	CASSQVGGNTEAFF
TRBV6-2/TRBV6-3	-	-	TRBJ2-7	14	TGTGCCAGCAGTTATCTCGGTCAGGCCTACGAGCAGTACTTC	CASSYLGQAYEQYF
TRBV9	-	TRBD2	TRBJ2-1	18	TGTGCCAGCAGCGCGCAAAGCGGGGGACCCATATCCTACAATGAGCAGTTCTTC	CASSAQSGGPISYNEQFF
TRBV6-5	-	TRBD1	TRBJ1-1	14	TGTGCCAGCAGAGGGACAGGGGGCAACACTGAAGCTTTCTTT	CASRGTGGNTEAFF
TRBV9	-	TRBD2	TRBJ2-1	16	TGTGCCAGCAGCGTAGGGGGACTAGCGGGGGGCCCCCCCAAGTTCTTC	CASSVGGLAGGPPKFF
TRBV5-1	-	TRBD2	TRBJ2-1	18	TGCGCCAGCCGGGCCTCCGCGGGGGGTCGGAGCTCCTACAATGAGCAGTTCTTC	CASRASAGGRSSYNEQFF
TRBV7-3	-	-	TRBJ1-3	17	TGTGCCAGCAGCTCACAACCCGGACCGGGAAATGATGGAACCATATATTTT	CASSSQPGPGNDGTIYF
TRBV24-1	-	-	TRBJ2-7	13	TGTGCCACCAGTGACCCCCCGGACTACGAGCAGTACTTC	CATSDPPDYEQYF
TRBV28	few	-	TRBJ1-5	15	TGTGCCAGCAGTAAACAGGGCGGAAACAATCAGCCCCAGCATTTT	CASSKQGGNNQPQHF
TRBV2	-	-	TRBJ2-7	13	TGTGCCAGCAGTGTCGCAGGGAGCTACGAGCAGTACTTC	CASSVAGSYEQYF
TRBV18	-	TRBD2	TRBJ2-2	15	TGTGCCAGCTCATCGTATCTAGCGGGCACCGGGGAGCTGTTTTTT	CASSSYLAGTGELFF